A single sample is the source of the 29 T cell receptor beta chains below, sequenced in a study of shared clonotypes between healthy human individuals. Terminally differentiated effector memory CD45RA+ cells were excluded from the naive CD8 cells, which were CD45RO-negative and positively selected for CCR7. This table comes from immunoSEQ multiplex PCR, and its TCRdb copy is limited to in-frame clones, with some not included. The table has 630,000 or so clones, roughly 98% seen once. Specimen: naive CD8+ T cells sorted from blood. These receptors were collected from a man aged 25-45 years in good health.

The chain is built from TRBV11-2 and TRBJ1-1; 10 positions agree with TRBD1. After removal of 3 bases from V and 4 bases from J, the junction contained 2 bases not matched to a gene. Germline V gives CDR1 SGHAT, CDR2 FQNNGV. This CDR3 has 14 amino acids. In nucleotides, the CDR3 is TGTGCCAGCAGCTTGACAGGGGGCGGCACTGAAGCTTTCTTT. It yields the protein CASSLTGGGTEAFF.

As concerns this clone: Other DNA sequences in this sample translate to the same CDR3. V and J are TRBV7-9 and TRBJ2-5; D unclear. The CDR3 is 13 amino acids. V was cut by 1 base and J by 5 bases, with 8 bases left in between. Germline lookup yields CDR1 SEHNR and CDR2 FQNEAQ (reference sequence). CDR3 sequence: CASSLVPQETQYF. The CDR3 DNA is TGTGCCAGCAGCTTAGTACCACAGGAGACCCAGTACTTC.

This clone was found once. CDR3 residues: CASSLIFNEQFF. The CDR3 DNA is TGTGCCAGCAGCTTAATTTTCAATGAGCAGTTCTTC. V usage is TRBV7-6 and J usage is TRBJ2-1; D not certain. Trimming removed 2 bases at V and 6 bases at J, with 5 bases between. Germline loops: CDR1 SGHVS, CDR2 FNYEAQ. The CDR3 has 12 amino acids.

This sequence joins TRBV5-1 and TRBJ2-7, with D possibly being TRBD2 (5 bases). This CDR3 contains 13 residues. Trimming took 6 bases from V and 0 from J, leaving 10 bases between them. Germline CDR1 and CDR2: SGHRS and YFSETQ. The CDR3 sequence: CASNGEGSYEQYF. CDR3 DNA: TGCGCCAGCAACGGGGAAGGCTCCTACGAGCAGTACTTC.

The CDR3 loop reads CASRGPELGYTF. CDR3 DNA: TGTGCCAGCAGAGGTCCCGAACTTGGCTACACCTTC. The chain links TRBV6-4 to TRBJ1-2; D gene uncertain. This CDR3 is 12 amino acids long. Germline CDR1 reads MRHNA; CDR2 reads SNTAGT. V shed 6 bases and J shed 7 bases, with 12 bases lying between them.

J is TRBJ2-5 and V is TRBV7-8; D not certain. Trimming left V 5 bases short and J 2 bases short, with 12 bases between. The CDR3 is 14 amino acids. Germline V gene lookup returns CDR1 SGHVS and CDR2 FQNEAQ. The CDR3 sequence is CASSLFLTQETQYF. As DNA, the CDR3 is TGTGCCAGCAGCCTATTCCTAACTCAAGAGACCCAGTACTTC.

This chain joins TRBV29-1 and TRBJ2-5, with a weak D call TRBD1 (5 bases). The CDR3 runs to 16 residues. From germline, CDR1 is SQVTM and CDR2 ANQGSEA. V shed 0 bases and J shed 1 base, with 15 bases lying between them. The CDR3 here is CSVEDQGREIQETQYF. CDR3 coding DNA: TGCAGCGTTGAAGATCAGGGCAGGGAAATCCAAGAGACCCAGTACTTC.

The genes are TRBV29-1 and TRBJ2-1, with a weak D call TRBD1 (5 bases). Trimming cost V 1 base and J 5 bases, with 18 bases left between them. Germline CDR1 and CDR2: SQVTM and ANQGSEA. This CDR3 comprises 16 residues. This CDR3 is CSVEGWGQGVDNEQFF. The CDR3, as DNA: TGCAGCGTTGAAGGTTGGGGCCAGGGCGTCGACAATGAGCAGTTCTTC.

J is TRBJ2-3 and V is TRBV28; D gene ambiguous. Trimming shortened V by 6 bases and J by 3 bases, and 13 bases separated the two germline ends. This CDR3 comprises 14 residues. Germline V CDR1 and CDR2: MDHEN, SYDVKM. CDR3 region: CASRFMVSTDTQYF. The CDR3 nucleotides read TGTGCCAGCAGATTTATGGTCTCGACAGATACGCAGTATTTT.

The V call is TRBV14, the J call TRBJ2-1; TRBD2 matches at 10 bases. V was pared by 4 bases and J by 9 bases, with 12 bases of the junction left unmatched. The germline CDR1 and CDR2 sequences are SGHDN and FVKESK. The CDR3 contains 16 residues. The CDR3 coding sequence is TGTGCCAGCAGCCCATACATAGCGGGAGGCGTGGGTGAGCAGTTCTTC. Its translation is CASSPYIAGGVGEQFF.

The rearrangement links TRBV5-1 to TRBJ2-7; the match to TRBD1 covers 9 bases. This CDR3 has 16 residues. Germline V CDR1 and CDR2: SGHRS, YFSETQ. V trimming: 4 bases; J trimming: 1 base; junction bases outside the gene matches: 9. The chain's CDR3 is CASSRSGQGMSYEQYF. The CDR3 region has the DNA TGCGCCAGCAGCCGCTCAGGACAGGGGATGTCCTACGAGCAGTACTTC.

The rearrangement links TRBV2 to TRBJ2-5; D assignment may be TRBD1 or TRBD2 (6 bases each). The CDR3 runs 13 residues. Trimming took 7 bases from V and 3 from J, leaving 12 bases between them. Germline CDR1 and CDR2: SNHLY and FYNNEI. The CDR3 loop reads CASKWGAEETQYF. The CDR3 nucleotides are TGTGCCAGCAAGTGGGGGGCGGAAGAGACCCAGTACTTC.

The chain combines TRBV29-1 with TRBJ2-5; 9 bases agree with TRBD1. This CDR3 region has 14 residues. Germline CDR1 reads SQVTM; CDR2 reads ANQGSEA. Trimming cost V 7 bases and J 4 bases; bases outside gene matches: 10. The CDR3 spells CSGGTGNMGETQYF. The CDR3 DNA is TGCAGCGGGGGGACAGGGAATATGGGAGAGACCCAGTACTTC.

The gene calls are TRBV9 and TRBJ2-7, with D maybe TRBD2 (5 bases). CDR3 length: 15 residues. Trimming took 4 bases from V and 4 from J, leaving 18 bases between them. Germline assignment: CDR1 SGDLS and CDR2 YYNGEE. This CDR3 reads CASSQEAGTTYEQYF. As DNA, the CDR3 is TGTGCCAGCAGCCAGGAGGCGGGTACCACTTACGAGCAGTACTTC.

The chain uses TRBV27 and TRBJ2-1; perhaps TRBD1 as D (5 bases). V was trimmed by 7 bases and J by 7 bases, leaving 17 bases between them. The CDR3 length is 14 residues. The germline V gene has CDR1 MNHEY and CDR2 SMNVEV (reference sequence). The CDR3 region is CASTRVPGWNEQFF. In nucleotides, the CDR3 is TGTGCCAGCACTCGTGTTCCAGGGTGGAATGAGCAGTTCTTC.

The chain employs TRBV7-9 and TRBJ2-1; TRBD1 agrees at 8 bases. Unmatched junction bases numbered 15, after V lost 7 bases and J lost 4 bases. The CDR3 is 17 amino acids. The germline CDR1 and CDR2 sequences are SEHNR and FQNEAQ (reference sequence). CDR3 region: CASNTKGQASLYNEQFF. The CDR3 DNA sequence: TGTGCCAGCAACACCAAGGGACAGGCCTCCCTATACAATGAGCAGTTCTTC.

This chain uses TRBV4-1 with TRBJ2-7; 8 bases align to TRBD2. In germline, CDR1 is MGHRA, CDR2 YSYEKL. With 0 bases clipped from V and 1 base from J, the junction kept 2 bases outside the gene matches. The CDR3 runs 15 residues. CDR3 residues: CASSQDTSGSYEQYF. CDR3 in DNA: TGCGCCAGCAGCCAAGATACTAGCGGATCCTACGAGCAGTACTTC.

This chain links TRBV5-1 with TRBJ2-2, with a possible D match to TRBD2 (6 bases). V gave up 0 bases and J gave up 5 bases, with 11 bases separating them. Per germline, CDR1 SGHRS and CDR2 YFSETQ. This CDR3 is built from 15 residues. CDR3 loop: CASSLAEGGTGELFF. CDR3 nucleotides: TGCGCCAGCAGCTTGGCGGAAGGAGGGACCGGGGAGCTGTTTTTT.

V and J are TRBV29-1 and TRBJ2-3, with 8 bases that match TRBD2. Germline V lookup: CDR1 SQVTM, CDR2 ANQGSEA. The CDR3 has 15 residues. V lost 1 base and J lost 5; bases outside the gene matches: 8. Here the CDR3 DNA reads TGCAGCGTTGAAGGGGAGCGGGAGCCGGTAGATACGCAGTATTTT. Translation gives CSVEGEREPVDTQYF.

This chain connects TRBV27 to TRBJ2-5; 10 bases are a match to TRBD2. Germline V lookup: CDR1 MNHEY, CDR2 SMNVEV (reference sequence). The CDR3 is 14 residues long. The J segment lost 4 bases and the V segment lost 4 bases, leaving 3 bases of the junction unmatched. The CDR3 sequence: CASSSLAGGETQYF. The CDR3 DNA follows: TGTGCCAGCAGTTCGTTAGCGGGAGGAGAGACCCAGTACTTC.

This chain joins TRBV5-1 and TRBJ1-1; perhaps TRBD1 as D (6 bases). V was shortened by 5 bases and J by 1 base, with 9 bases between the two germline ends. Germline CDR1 SGHRS, CDR2 YFSETQ. This CDR3 is built from 13 residues. Here the CDR3 reads CASRTGWNTEAFF. The CDR3 DNA sequence: TGCGCCAGCAGAACAGGGTGGAACACTGAAGCTTTCTTT.

About this clone itself: This sample also contains other DNA sequences that code for the same CDR3. The V call is TRBV20-1, the J call TRBJ2-7; no reliable D call. The ends were cut back, 3 bases at V and 4 bases at J, with 7 bases in the middle. The germline V gene has CDR1 DFQATT and CDR2 SNEGSKA (reference sequence). This CDR3 has 11 residues. CDR3 region: CSARDVYEQYF. The DNA of the CDR3 is TGCAGTGCTAGGGACGTTTACGAGCAGTACTTC.

The chain joins TRBV19 to TRBJ2-7; TRBD1 agrees at 7 bases. The CDR3 consists of 17 residues. Losses at the gene ends were 5 bases for V and 3 bases for J; bases not matched to a gene: 16. From germline, CDR1 is LNHDA and CDR2 SQIVND (reference sequence). CDR3 region: CASSRDSRRNANYEQYF. The CDR3 bases are TGTGCCAGTAGTCGGGACAGTAGAAGAAATGCGAACTACGAGCAGTACTTC.

The V and J genes are TRBV27 and TRBJ2-7; TRBD2 agrees at 9 bases. V lost 4 bases to trimming and J lost 5 bases; unmatched junction nucleotides: 9. Germline assignment: CDR1 MNHEY and CDR2 SMNVEV (reference sequence). The CDR3 runs to 15 residues. The DNA of the CDR3 is TGTGCCAGCAGTTCCATAGCGGGAGTAAGGAACGAGCAGTACTTC. It yields the protein CASSSIAGVRNEQYF.

The rearrangement links TRBV4-3 to TRBJ2-1, with 9 nucleotides matching TRBD2. The CDR3 has 16 amino acids. V lost 4 bases, J lost 4 bases, and 8 bases stayed unmatched. The germline gives CDR1 LGHNA, CDR2 YSLEER. CDR3 sequence: CASSLVVTSGYNEQFF. CDR3 sequence (DNA): TGCGCCAGCAGCCTAGTCGTGACTAGCGGATACAATGAGCAGTTCTTC.

The chain has TRBV9 and TRBJ2-1; 8 bases agree with TRBD2. This CDR3 has 17 amino acids. Germline loops: CDR1 SGDLS, CDR2 YYNGEE. The V and J ends lost 0 bases and 2 bases, in that order; junction bases with no gene match: 7. CDR3 coding DNA: TGTGCCAGCAGCGTAGTAGGTAGCGGGAAAACCTACAATGAGCAGTTCTTC. Its translation: CASSVVGSGKTYNEQFF.

This CDR3 is CATSLGGGYGYTF. The DNA for the CDR3 is TGTGCCACCTCCCTCGGGGGCGGGTATGGCTACACCTTC. The chain has TRBV28 and TRBJ1-2, with a tentative D call TRBD1 (6 bases). In germline, CDR1 is MDHEN, CDR2 SYDVKM. Trimming shortened V by 10 bases and J by 5 bases, and 17 bases separated the two germline ends. This CDR3 is built from 13 residues.

The chain carries TRBV27 and TRBJ2-2, with 12 bases fitting TRBD2. Germline V gene data show CDR1 as MNHEY and CDR2 as SMNVEV (reference sequence). The CDR3 totals 16 residues. V was clipped by 2 bases and J by 9 bases; unmatched bases: 7. DNA for the CDR3: TGTGCCAGCAGTTTAATCCTAGCGGGAGGGCCCCGGGAGCTGTTTTTT. Encoded protein: CASSLILAGGPRELFF.

In its sample, this clone was seen once. The chain carries TRBV7-8 and TRBJ1-2, with a weak D call TRBD1 (5 bases). V lost 4 bases, J lost 4 bases, and 7 bases lay in between. The CDR3 consists of 12 residues. The germline V gene has CDR1 SGHVS and CDR2 FQNEAQ. The CDR3 sequence is CASSSDTYGYTF. The CDR3 DNA sequence: TGTGCCAGCAGCTCGGACACCTATGGCTACACCTTC.